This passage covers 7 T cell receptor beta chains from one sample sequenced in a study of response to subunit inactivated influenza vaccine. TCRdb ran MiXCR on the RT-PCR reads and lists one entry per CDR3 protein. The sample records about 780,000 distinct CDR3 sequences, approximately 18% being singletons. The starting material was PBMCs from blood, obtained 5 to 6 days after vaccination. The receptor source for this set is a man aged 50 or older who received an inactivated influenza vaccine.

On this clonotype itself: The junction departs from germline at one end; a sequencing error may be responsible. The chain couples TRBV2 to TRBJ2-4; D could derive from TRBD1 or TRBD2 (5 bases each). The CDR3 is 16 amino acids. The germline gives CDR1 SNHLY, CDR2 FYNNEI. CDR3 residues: CASGELGVRAKNIQYF. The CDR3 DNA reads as TGTGCCAGCGGTGAACTGGGGGTGAGGGCCAAAAACATTCAGTACTTC.

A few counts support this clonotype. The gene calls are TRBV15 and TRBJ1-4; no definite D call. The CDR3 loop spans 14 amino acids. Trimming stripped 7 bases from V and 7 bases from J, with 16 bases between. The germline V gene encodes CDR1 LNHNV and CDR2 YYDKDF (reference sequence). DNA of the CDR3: TGTGCCACCACCACCTCTCGGAGGGCTGAAAAACTGTTTTTT. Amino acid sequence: CATTTSRRAEKLFF. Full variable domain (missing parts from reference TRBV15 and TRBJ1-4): DAMVIQNPRYQVTQFGKPVTLSCSQTLNHNVMYWYQQKSSQAPKLLFHYYDKDFNNEADTPDNFQSRRPNTSFCFLDIRSPGLGDTAMYLCATTTSRRAEKLFFGSGTQLSVL.

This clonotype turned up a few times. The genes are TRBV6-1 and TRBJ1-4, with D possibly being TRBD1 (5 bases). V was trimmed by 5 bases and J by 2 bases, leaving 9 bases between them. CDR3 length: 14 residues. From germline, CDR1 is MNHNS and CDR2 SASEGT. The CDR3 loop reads CASSRGWTNEKLFF. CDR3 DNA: TGTGCCAGCAGTAGGGGTTGGACTAATGAAAAACTGTTTTTT.

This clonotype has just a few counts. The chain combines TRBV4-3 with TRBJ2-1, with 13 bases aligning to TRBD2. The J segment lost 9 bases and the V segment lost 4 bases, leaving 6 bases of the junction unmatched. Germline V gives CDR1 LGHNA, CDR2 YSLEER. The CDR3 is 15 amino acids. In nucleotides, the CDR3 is TGCGCCAGCAGCCCCGGACTAGCGGGAGTGCGTGAGCAGTTCTTC. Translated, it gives CASSPGLAGVREQFF.

The CDR3 bases are TGTGCCACCAGTAAAGGGTACAATCAGCCCCAGCATTTT. Protein product: CATSKGYNQPQHF. This chain links TRBV24-1 with TRBJ1-5; D unclear. The CDR3 runs 13 residues. Germline-derived CDR1 and CDR2 are KGHDR and SFDVKD. The ends were cut back, 6 bases at V and 3 bases at J, with 8 bases in the middle.

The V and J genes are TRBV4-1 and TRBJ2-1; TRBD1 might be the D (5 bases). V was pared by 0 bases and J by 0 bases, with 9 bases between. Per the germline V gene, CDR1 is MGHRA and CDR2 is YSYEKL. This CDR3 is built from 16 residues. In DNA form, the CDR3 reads TGCGCCAGCAGCCAAGAAGTCACAGGCTCCTACAATGAGCAGTTCTTC. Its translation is CASSQEVTGSYNEQFF.

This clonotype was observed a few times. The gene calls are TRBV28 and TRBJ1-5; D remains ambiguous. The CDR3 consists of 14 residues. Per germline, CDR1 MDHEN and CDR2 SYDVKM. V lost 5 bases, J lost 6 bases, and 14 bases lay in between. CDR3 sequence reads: CASSTRRGSQPQHF. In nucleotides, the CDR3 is TGTGCCAGCAGTACCAGACGGGGTTCTCAGCCCCAGCATTTT.